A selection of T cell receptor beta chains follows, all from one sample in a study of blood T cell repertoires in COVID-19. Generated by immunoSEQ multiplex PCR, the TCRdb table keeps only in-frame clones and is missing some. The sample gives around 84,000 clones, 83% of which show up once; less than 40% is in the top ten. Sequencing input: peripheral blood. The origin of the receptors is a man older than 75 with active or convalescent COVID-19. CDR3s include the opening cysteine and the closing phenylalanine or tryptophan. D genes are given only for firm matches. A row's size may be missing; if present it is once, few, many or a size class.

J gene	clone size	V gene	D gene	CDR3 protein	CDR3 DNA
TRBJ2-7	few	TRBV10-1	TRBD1	CASSALPGQGPDEQYF	TGCGCCAGCAGTGCTCTACCGGGACAGGGTCCCGACGAGCAGTACTTC
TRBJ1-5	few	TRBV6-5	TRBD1	CASSPQGARQPQHF	TGTGCCAGCAGCCCACAGGGGGCAAGGCAGCCCCAGCATTTT
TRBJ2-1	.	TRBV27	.	CASSLGTPGGEQFF	TGTGCCAGCAGTTTGGGGACACCGGGGGGTGAGCAGTTCTTC
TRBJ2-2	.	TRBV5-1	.	CASSLGSGLAGELFF	TGCGCCAGCAGCTTGGGTAGCGGACTTGCCGGGGAGCTGTTTTTT
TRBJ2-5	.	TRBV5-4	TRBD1	CASRQTGGPHGETQYF	TGTGCCAGCAGACAGACAGGGGGCCCTCATGGTGAGACCCAGTACTTC
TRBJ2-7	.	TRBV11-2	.	CASSLWDFTYEQYF	TGTGCCAGCAGCTTATGGGACTTTACCTACGAGCAGTACTTC
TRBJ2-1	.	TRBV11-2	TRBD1	CASSTQGQYNEQFF	TGTGCCAGCAGTACCCAGGGACAGTACAATGAGCAGTTCTTC
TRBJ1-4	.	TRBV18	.	CASSPELSRTSTNEKLFF	TGTGCCAGCTCACCCGAGTTGTCACGCACGTCAACTAATGAAAAACTGTTTTTT
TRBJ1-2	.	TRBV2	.	CASSVRGGYGYTF	TGTGCCAGCAGTGTCAGGGGTGGCTATGGCTACACCTTC
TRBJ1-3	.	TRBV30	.	CAWSRLGTSGNTIYF	TGTGCCTGGAGCAGACTAGGCACTTCTGGAAACACCATATATTTT
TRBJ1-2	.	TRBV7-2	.	CASSAGGSNYGYTF	TGTGCCAGCAGCGCAGGAGGGTCCAACTATGGCTACACCTTC
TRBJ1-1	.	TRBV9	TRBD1	CASSVGQGATTEAFF	TGTGCCAGCAGCGTAGGTCAGGGGGCAACCACTGAAGCTTTCTTT
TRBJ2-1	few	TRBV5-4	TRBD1	CASSLVRGPHNEQFF	TGTGCCAGCAGCTTGGTAAGGGGGCCCCACAATGAGCAGTTCTTC
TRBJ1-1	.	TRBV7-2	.	CASSLDFRLNTEAFF	TGTGCCAGCAGCTTAGATTTTCGTTTGAACACTGAAGCTTTCTTT
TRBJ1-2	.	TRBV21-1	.	CASSNRGSGSWRNTF	TGTGCCAGCAGCAATAGGGGATCCGGGTCATGGAGAAACACCTTC
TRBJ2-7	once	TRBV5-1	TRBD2	CASSIQAGGRYEQYF	TGCGCCAGCAGCATACAAGCGGGAGGGAGATACGAGCAGTACTTC
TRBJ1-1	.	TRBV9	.	CASSVGGRGMNTEAFF	TGTGCCAGCAGCGTAGGGGGCAGAGGCATGAACACTGAAGCTTTCTTT
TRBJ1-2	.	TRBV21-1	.	CASSKADIYGYTF	TGTGCCAGCAGCAAAGCGGACATTTATGGCTACACCTTC
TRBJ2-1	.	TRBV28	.	CASISGRNEQFF	TGTGCCAGCATCAGCGGCCGTAATGAGCAGTTCTTC
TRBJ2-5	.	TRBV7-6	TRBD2	CASRKGRREGQETQYF	TGTGCCAGCAGGAAAGGTAGGCGGGAGGGACAAGAGACCCAGTACTTC
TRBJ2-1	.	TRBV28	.	CASSSIRGFLSNEQFF	TGTGCCAGCAGTTCGATCAGGGGTTTTCTCTCCAATGAGCAGTTCTTC
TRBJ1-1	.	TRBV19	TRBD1	CASRKGTGGFEAFF	TGTGCCAGTAGAAAAGGGACAGGGGGCTTTGAAGCTTTCTTT
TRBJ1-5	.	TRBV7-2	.	CASSASGTTNQPQHF	TGTGCCAGCAGCGCATCCGGGACAACAAATCAGCCCCAGCATTTT
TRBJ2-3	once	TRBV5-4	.	CASSPGGSPDTQYF	TGTGCCAGCAGCCCGGGTGGGTCCCCAGATACGCAGTATTTT
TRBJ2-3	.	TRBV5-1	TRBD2	CASSSLAGSTDTQYF	TGCGCCAGCAGCTCGCTAGCGGGGAGCACAGATACGCAGTATTTT
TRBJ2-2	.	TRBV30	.	CAYKFSGRELFF	TGTGCCTACAAATTCAGCGGCCGGGAGCTGTTTTTT
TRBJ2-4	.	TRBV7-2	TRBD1	CASSKQGAKNIQYF	TGTGCCAGCAGCAAACAGGGGGCCAAAAACATTCAGTACTTC
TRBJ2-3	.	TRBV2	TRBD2	CASSELAGPSTDTQYF	TGTGCCAGCAGCGAACTAGCGGGCCCTAGCACAGATACGCAGTATTTT
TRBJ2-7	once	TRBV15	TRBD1	CATSRDRQPEYEQYF	TGTGCCACCAGCAGGGACAGGCAGCCTGAATACGAGCAGTACTTC
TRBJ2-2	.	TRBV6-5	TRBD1	CASAGTGKSGELFF	TGTGCCAGCGCAGGGACAGGGAAGTCCGGGGAGCTGTTTTTT
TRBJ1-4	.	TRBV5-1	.	CASSLWGRSGTNEKLFF	TGCGCCAGCAGCTTGTGGGGTCGTTCAGGGACTAATGAAAAACTGTTTTTT
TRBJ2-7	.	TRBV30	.	CAWSVSESKQYF	TGTGCCTGGAGTGTAAGTGAAAGCAAGCAGTACTTC
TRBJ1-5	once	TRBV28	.	CASSLRTEDQPQHF	TGTGCCAGCAGTTTAAGGACAGAGGATCAGCCCCAGCATTTT
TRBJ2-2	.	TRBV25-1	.	CASGATSNTGELFF	TGTGCCAGCGGAGCGACTTCGAACACCGGGGAGCTGTTTTTT
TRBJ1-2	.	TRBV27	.	CASGGQNYGYTF	TGTGCCAGCGGAGGACAGAACTATGGCTACACCTTC
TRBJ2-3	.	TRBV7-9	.	CASSHPGGTQYF	TGTGCCAGCAGCCACCCAGGAGGTACGCAGTATTTT
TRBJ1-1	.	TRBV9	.	CASSVVEVPSTEAFF	TGTGCCAGCAGCGTAGTGGAGGTCCCGAGTACTGAAGCTTTCTTT
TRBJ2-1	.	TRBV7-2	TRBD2	CASSLSTSGRVNEQFF	TGTGCCAGCAGCTTATCGACTAGCGGGAGAGTCAATGAGCAGTTCTTC
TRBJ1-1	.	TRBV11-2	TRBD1	CASSWTGNTEAFF	TGTGCCAGCAGCTGGACAGGGAACACTGAAGCTTTCTTT
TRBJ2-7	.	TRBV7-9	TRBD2	CASSLMGLAGGSYEQYF	TGTGCCAGCAGCTTAATGGGACTAGCGGGGGGCTCCTACGAGCAGTACTTC
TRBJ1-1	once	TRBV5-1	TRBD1	CASSLDRQKAFF	TGCGCCAGCAGCCTGGACAGGCAAAAAGCTTTCTTT
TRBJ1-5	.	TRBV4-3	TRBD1	CASSPGTGTNQPQHF	TGCGCCAGCAGCCCAGGGACAGGGACTAATCAGCCCCAGCATTTT
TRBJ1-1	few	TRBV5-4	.	CASSSGLTNTEAFF	TGTGCCAGCAGCTCGGGACTTACGAACACTGAAGCTTTCTTT
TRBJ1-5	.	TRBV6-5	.	CASSWARGGNQPQHF	TGTGCCAGCAGTTGGGCCAGGGGAGGCAATCAGCCCCAGCATTTT
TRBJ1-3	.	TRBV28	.	CASSSTVSGNTIYF	TGTGCCAGCAGTTCTACGGTCTCTGGAAACACCATATATTTT
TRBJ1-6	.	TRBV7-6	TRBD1	CASSYGTDNSPLHF	TGTGCCAGCAGCTACGGGACAGATAATTCACCCCTCCACTTT
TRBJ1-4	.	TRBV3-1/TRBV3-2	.	CASSPGTQPEGEKLFF	TGTGCCAGCAGCCCTGGCACGCAGCCCGAGGGTGAAAAACTGTTTTTT
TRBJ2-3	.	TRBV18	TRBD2	CASSPWTSGGTDTQYF	TGTGCCAGCTCACCATGGACTAGCGGGGGAACAGATACGCAGTATTTT
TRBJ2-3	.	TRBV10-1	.	CASSESRASRDTQYF	TGCGCCAGCAGTGAGTCGAGGGCTTCCAGGGATACGCAGTATTTT
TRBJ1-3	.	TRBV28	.	CASSLSVISGNTIYF	TGTGCCAGCAGTTTATCGGTTATCTCTGGAAACACCATATATTTT